This TCR beta chain was obtained from a study of identical twins. TCRdb re-derived calls from the 5' RACE reads in MiXCR, one entry per CDR3 protein. Among fewer than 250,000 distinct CDR3 sequences, about 7.3% were seen once, and the ten largest hold roughly 3.9%. The table lists this clonotype with many counts. Germline-derived CDR1 and CDR2 are SGHDN and FVKESK. Trimming removed 1 base from V and 4 bases from J, with 9 bases in between. CDR3 length equals 14 residues. These same records also appear under a second study, on yellow fever vaccine responses in identical twins.

Sequenced sample: memory (CD45RO+) T cells sorted from blood. The chain employs TRBV14 and TRBJ2-3, with a tentative D call TRBD1 (5 bases). This clonotype originated in a woman younger than 30 in good health. CDR3 DNA: TGTGCCAGCAGCCAAGTCCAGGGCCCAGATACGCAGTATTTT. Amino acids: CASSQVQGPDTQYF.